These 26 T cell receptor beta chains came from one sample sequenced in a study of healthy donors' naive CD4 and CD8 T cells (dated by TCRdb to 2014 to 2015). Sequencing was carried out with a 454 GS FLX Titanium. A previously published linear amplification protocol was used to construct TCR libraries from about 500 ng of total RNA. TCRdb trimmed public reads at Q25 via fastp, called clones via MiXCR and kept in-frame beta chains. Each CDR3 protein appears once, grouped with its most common genes and DNA. In this sample the table shows 200,000 or so distinct CDR3 sequences, around three quarters of which occur a single time. In total, the top ten clones hold more than 2% of the sample. Source material: naive CD4+ and CD8+ T cells sorted from blood, pooled from several donors. The cell subset or site label, as the study defines it: FACS-sorted naive CD4+ (CD45RO-CD45RA+) and naive CD8+ (CD45RA+CD27bright) T cells. Receptor source: a pool of human donors in good health; the sample pools cells from several healthy donors.

This clonotype was seen once. The chain uses TRBV10-2 and TRBJ2-3, with 9 bases matching TRBD2. This CDR3 is built from 17 residues. V gave up 0 bases and J gave up 3 bases; unmatched junction bases: 7. The V gene's germline CDR1 is WSHSY and CDR2 SAAADI. CDR3 residues: CASSESSLAGSTDTQYF. The CDR3 coding sequence is TGCGCCAGCAGTGAGTCGAGTCTAGCGGGATCAACAGATACGCAGTATTTT.

The rearrangement links TRBV30 to TRBJ1-1; no clear D gene. Germline-derived CDR1 and CDR2 are GTSNPN and SVGIG (reference sequence). The CDR3 totals 12 residues. V was trimmed by 3 bases and J by 3 bases, leaving 8 bases between them. In DNA form, the CDR3 reads TGTGCCTGGAGGGTCGGGTACACTGAAGCTTTCTTT. Protein product: CAWRVGYTEAFF.

The chain uses TRBV27 and TRBJ2-7; a weak D match, TRBD2 (6 bases). The CDR3 covers 16 residues. From germline, CDR1 is MNHEY and CDR2 SMNVEV (reference sequence). V dropped 6 bases and J dropped 3 bases, with 21 bases sitting between them. The CDR3 region is CASSLLSGSGDYEQYF. CDR3 in DNA: TGTGCCAGCAGCCTTCTATCGGGTAGCGGAGACTACGAGCAGTACTTC.

The genes are TRBV6-6 and TRBJ2-1, with 7 bases identical to TRBD1. V lost 5 bases and J lost 2; bases outside the gene matches: 6. Germline V gene data show CDR1 as MNHNY and CDR2 as SVGAGI (reference sequence). There are 15 residues in the CDR3. The CDR3 loop reads CASSQGQGAYNEQFF. As DNA, the CDR3 is TGTGCCAGCAGTCAGGGGCAGGGGGCCTACAATGAGCAGTTCTTC.

The table lists this clonotype with a few counts. This chain joins TRBV6-5 and TRBJ1-2; tentative D call: TRBD1 (5 bases). Looked up from germline, CDR1 is MNHEY and CDR2 is SVGAGI. This CDR3 is built from 15 residues. V lost 4 bases, J lost 4 bases, and 16 bases lay in between. The CDR3 DNA follows: TGTGCCAGCAGTTTGGGGGACGGGCTGGGCTATGGCTACACCTTC. Its protein product is CASSLGDGLGYGYTF.

J is TRBJ2-2 and V is TRBV6-2 or TRBV6-3; D is ambiguous. V gave up 4 bases and J gave up 0 bases, with 9 bases separating them. From germline, CDR1 is MNHEY and CDR2 SVGEGT. The length of the CDR3 is 15 residues. The CDR3 bases are TGTGCCAGCAGTTTCCAGTCCCCGAACACCGGGGAGCTGTTTTTT. Translating gives CASSFQSPNTGELFF.

The chain links TRBV6-5 to TRBJ2-7; perhaps D is TRBD1 or TRBD2 (6 bases each). The CDR3 sequence is 15 residues long. The V end was cut by 0 bases, the J end by 5 bases, with 14 bases between. Germline V gene data show CDR1 as MNHEY and CDR2 as SVGAGI. The CDR3 region has the DNA TGTGCCAGCAGTTACTCGGGGGCTAGCGCCCACGAGCAGTACTTC. Its protein product is CASSYSGASAHEQYF.

In DNA, the CDR3 is TGTGCCAGCAGTTTACACCTTCCTGGACTAGCGGGAGATTGGTACAATGAGCAGTTCTTC. Translated: CASSLHLPGLAGDWYNEQFF. V and J are TRBV27 and TRBJ2-1, with 13 bases fitting TRBD2. The CDR3 sequence is 20 residues long. From germline, CDR1 is MNHEY and CDR2 SMNVEV (reference sequence). Trimming cost V 2 bases and J 4 bases; bases outside gene matches: 14.

This clonotype was picked up one time. The chain uses TRBV19 and TRBJ1-6; D not certain. V shed 5 bases and J shed 0 bases, with 11 bases lying between them. Germline V gives CDR1 LNHDA, CDR2 SQIVND (reference sequence). The CDR3 has 16 residues. The CDR3 sequence is CASSVTGSSYNSPLHF. The CDR3 region has the DNA TGTGCCAGTAGTGTGACGGGGAGCTCCTATAATTCACCCCTCCACTTT.

This clonotype was observed once. V usage is TRBV5-5 and J usage is TRBJ2-7; perhaps TRBD1 as D (6 bases). The CDR3 consists of 15 residues. The germline V gene has CDR1 SGHKS and CDR2 YYEKEE (reference sequence). Trimming left V 3 bases short and J 0 bases short, with 13 bases between. The CDR3 DNA follows: TGTGCCAGCAGCTCCCAGGGGTCCTCCTCCTACGAGCAGTACTTC. This sequence encodes CASSSQGSSSYEQYF.

The chain combines TRBV27 with TRBJ2-1; D is unclear. Germline V gene lookup returns CDR1 MNHEY and CDR2 SMNVEV (reference sequence). V dropped 10 bases and J dropped 3 bases, with 13 bases sitting between them. The CDR3 loop spans 13 amino acids. The CDR3 protein is CATSPRYYNEQFF. The CDR3 coding sequence is TGTGCCACCAGCCCCCGATACTACAATGAGCAGTTCTTC.

The chain links TRBV15 to TRBJ2-1; weak D call: TRBD2 (5 bases). The ends were cut back, 6 bases at V and 5 bases at J, with 17 bases in the middle. CDR1 LNHNV and CDR2 YYDKDF come from the germline V gene (reference sequence). The CDR3 spans 15 residues. Here the CDR3 DNA reads TGTGCCACCAGTACGCCATCAGCGGTGAACAATGAGCAGTTCTTC. Residues: CATSTPSAVNNEQFF. Together with reference TRBV15 and TRBJ2-1, the CDR3 gives the full variable domain: DAMVIQNPRYQVTQFGKPVTLSCSQTLNHNVMYWYQQKSSQAPKLLFHYYDKDFNNEADTPDNFQSRRPNTSFCFLDIRSPGLGDTAMYLCATSTPSAVNNEQFFGPGTRLTVL.

The V and J genes are TRBV29-1 and TRBJ2-3; D gene unclear. This CDR3 has 17 residues. The ends were cut back, 4 bases at V and 2 bases at J, with 22 bases in the middle. The germline CDR1 and CDR2 sequences are SQVTM and ANQGSEA. CDR3 sequence reads: CSVVNRLGPPITDTQYF. In DNA, the CDR3 is TGCAGCGTTGTTAACCGTTTGGGCCCTCCGATCACAGATACGCAGTATTTT.

This clonotype was seen just once. J is TRBJ2-7 and V is TRBV20-1; 8 positions match TRBD2. The CDR3 contains 13 residues. Trimming cost V 6 bases and J 1 base; bases outside gene matches: 5. Germline loops: CDR1 DFQATT, CDR2 SNEGSKA (reference sequence). The CDR3 DNA reads as TGCAGTGCCCCGGGACTAGGTTCCTACGAGCAGTACTTC. As protein: CSAPGLGSYEQYF.

The chain couples TRBV12-3 or TRBV12-4 to TRBJ1-4, with D maybe TRBD1 (5 bases). CDR3 length equals 15 residues. With 3 bases removed from V and 3 bases from J, the gap between germline ends came to 11 bases. The CDR3 here is CASSFSRVANEKLFF. The CDR3 coding sequence is TGTGCCAGCAGTTTTTCCAGGGTGGCTAATGAAAAACTGTTTTTT.

CDR3 in DNA: TGCAGCGTAGACAGTAGTCCACCCGGGGAGCTGTTTTTT. Translating it yields CSVDSSPPGELFF. The rearrangement links TRBV29-1 to TRBJ2-2; D is perhaps TRBD1 (5 bases). CDR3 length: 13 amino acids. CDR1 SQVTM and CDR2 ANQGSEA come from the germline V gene. V shed 6 bases and J shed 6 bases, with 14 bases lying between them.

The table lists this clonotype with a few counts. The rearrangement uses TRBV29-1 and TRBJ2-1, with D tentatively TRBD1 (6 bases). Germline V gives CDR1 SQVTM, CDR2 ANQGSEA. Trimming shortened V by 4 bases and J by 0 bases, and 16 bases separated the two germline ends. The CDR3 sequence is 16 residues long. The CDR3: CSVVGDTSSSYNEQFF. The CDR3 DNA reads TGCAGCGTTGTGGGGGACACTTCGAGCTCCTACAATGAGCAGTTCTTC.

The chain carries TRBV7-8 and TRBJ1-1; D is uncertain. The V and J ends lost 7 bases and 1 base respectively, with 10 bases between them. This CDR3 is built from 13 residues. CDR1 and CDR2 from the germline V gene are SGHVS and FQNEAQ. The CDR3 sequence: CASIERANTEAFF. Written as DNA, the CDR3 is TGTGCCAGCATCGAAAGGGCGAACACTGAAGCTTTCTTT.

This clonotype was recorded a few times. The CDR3, as DNA: TGTGCCAGCAGTGAGGGCACTGAAGCTTTCTTT. Amino acids: CASSEGTEAFF. The rearrangement links TRBV6-5 to TRBJ1-1, with unresolved D. The CDR3 covers 11 residues. Deletions cut 5 bases from V and 4 bases from J, with 5 bases between. Germline CDR1 MNHEY, CDR2 SVGAGI.

The V and J genes are TRBV12-3 or TRBV12-4 and TRBJ2-5, with no clear D. The CDR3 has 14 residues. Trimming took off 2 bases at V and 1 base at J, with 8 bases between the two ends. The CDR3 sequence is CASSLRDPQETQYF. The DNA for the CDR3 is TGTGCCAGCAGTTTACGAGACCCCCAAGAGACCCAGTACTTC.

The chain links TRBV29-1 to TRBJ1-5; TRBD1 matches at 7 bases. Germline V CDR1 and CDR2: SQVTM, ANQGSEA. The CDR3 loop spans 13 amino acids. V lost 8 bases, J lost 0 bases, and 4 bases stayed unmatched. CDR3 amino acids: CSYQGDSNQPQHF. CDR3 coding DNA: TGCAGCTATCAGGGGGATAGCAATCAGCCCCAGCATTTT.

The chain carries TRBV5-5 and TRBJ1-2, with D possibly matching TRBD1 (5 bases). V shed 3 bases and J shed 3 bases, with 9 bases lying between them. Germline V gene sequence: CDR1 SGHKS, CDR2 YYEKEE (reference sequence). The CDR3 is 13 amino acids. CDR3 in amino acids: CASSSRGYYGYTF. The CDR3 DNA reads as TGTGCCAGCAGCTCAAGGGGATACTATGGCTACACCTTC.

The chain carries TRBV6-5 and TRBJ1-1; TRBD1 agrees at 9 bases. There are 13 residues in the CDR3. J gave up 10 bases and V 2 bases, and 5 bases lay outside the gene matches. Germline V CDR1 and CDR2: MNHEY, SVGAGI. CDR3 in amino acids: CASSYEGDRAAFF. As DNA, the CDR3 is TGTGCCAGCAGTTACGAAGGGGACAGGGCAGCTTTCTTT.

The chain couples TRBV19 to TRBJ2-7; D is unresolved. The V gene lost 6 bases and the J gene lost 3 bases, with 15 bases spanning the gap. The CDR3 is 14 residues long. CDR1 is LNHDA and CDR2 is SQIVND in the germline V gene (reference sequence). The CDR3 coding sequence is TGTGCCAGTAGAACGGCTGGGGTCGACTACGAGCAGTACTTC. As protein: CASRTAGVDYEQYF.

The chain is built from TRBV5-1 and TRBJ2-3; D is possibly TRBD1 (5 bases). The CDR3 extends over 16 amino acids. With 0 bases removed from V and 2 bases from J, the gap between germline ends came to 13 bases. Germline V gives CDR1 SGHRS, CDR2 YFSETQ. CDR3 loop: CASSLALGRDTDTQYF. CDR3 coding DNA: TGCGCCAGCAGCTTGGCCCTCGGCAGGGACACAGATACGCAGTATTTT. Full variable domain (outside the CDR3, taken from reference TRBV5-1 and TRBJ2-3): KAGVTQTPRYLIKTRGQQVTLSCSPISGHRSVSWYQQTPGQGLQFLFEYFSETQRNKGNFPGRFSGRQFSNSRSEMNVSTLELGDSALYLCASSLALGRDTDTQYFGPGTRLTVL.

A few counts support this clonotype. A junction boundary mismatches the germline segment, possibly from a read error. V is TRBV5-1 and J is TRBJ2-1; tentatively, D is TRBD2 (5 bases). Germline V lookup: CDR1 SGHRS, CDR2 YFSETQ. This CDR3 contains 16 residues. The CDR3 loop is CASSLGQRRGYNEQLF. The DNA of the CDR3 is TGCGCCAGCAGCTTGGGTCAGCGGCGCGGATACAATGAGCAGCTCTTC.